The 23 T cell receptor beta chains listed next were all sequenced from one sample in a study of T cell responses to AZD1222 COVID-19 vaccine. Method: immunoSEQ multiplex PCR; TCRdb's copy keeps in-frame clones and lacks some. The sample includes 140,000 or so clones, about 88% of them seen just once. The specimen comprised peripheral blood, sampled on day 0 of AZD1222 vaccination. The receptors originated from an adult in good health.

The V gene is TRBV6-1, the J gene TRBJ1-1; 7 bases are a match to TRBD1. V shed 1 base and J 7 bases; nucleotides not matched to a gene: 6. CDR3 length equals 14 residues. Looked up from germline, CDR1 is MNHNS and CDR2 is SASEGT. CDR3 residues: CASSEDAGGGEAFF. The CDR3 nucleotides read TGTGCCAGCAGTGAAGATGCAGGGGGAGGTGAAGCTTTCTTT.

The gene calls are TRBV5-1 and TRBJ2-7; 10 bases match TRBD2. The CDR3 has 15 residues. With 0 bases clipped from V and 8 bases from J, the junction kept 8 bases outside the gene matches. Germline V gene lookup returns CDR1 SGHRS and CDR2 YFSETQ. CDR3: CASSLGLAGVTQQYF. The CDR3 bases are TGCGCCAGCAGCTTGGGACTAGCGGGTGTTACGCAGCAGTACTTC.

The chain couples TRBV4-2 to TRBJ1-2, with TRBD1 as a possible D gene (5 bases). Germline V gene data show CDR1 as LGHNA and CDR2 as YNFKEQ. V was pared by 3 bases and J by 8 bases, with 16 bases between. This CDR3 has 14 amino acids. DNA of the CDR3: TGTGCCAGCAGCCAGGAGGGGTCAGGGAAAGGCTACACCTTC. Protein sequence: CASSQEGSGKGYTF.

V gene TRBV3-1 (or the pseudogene TRBV3-2) combines with J gene TRBJ2-7; D not certain. Trimming stripped 1 base from V and 3 bases from J, with 7 bases between. CDR3 size: 13 residues. Germline V gene sequence: CDR1 LGHDT, CDR2 YNNKEL (reference sequence). The CDR3 spells CASSQGANYEQYF. CDR3 DNA sequence: TGTGCCAGCAGCCAAGGAGCTAACTACGAGCAGTACTTC.

As DNA, the CDR3 is TGCGCCAGCAGCCTTACCGACAGGGGCAATCAGCCCCAGCATTTT. Its translation: CASSLTDRGNQPQHF. The gene calls are TRBV4-1 and TRBJ1-5, with TRBD1 matching 7 bases. This CDR3 is built from 15 residues. Looked up from germline, CDR1 is MGHRA and CDR2 is YSYEKL. V lost 4 bases to trimming and J lost 2 bases; unmatched junction nucleotides: 5.

The chain links TRBV5-8 to TRBJ2-4; D is uncertain. V lost 6 bases and J lost 0, with 19 bases in between. CDR1 is SGHTS, CDR2 YDEGEE, per germline. This CDR3 contains 17 residues. The CDR3 is CASTKASSSLAKNIQYF. The CDR3 DNA reads TGTGCCAGCACCAAAGCCTCGTCCAGCCTAGCCAAAAACATTCAGTACTTC.

V usage is TRBV4-1 and J usage is TRBJ2-7; no clear D gene. Trimming removed 1 base at V and 9 bases at J, with 13 bases between. Germline V gene lookup returns CDR1 MGHRA and CDR2 YSYEKL. The CDR3 runs 13 residues. CDR3 DNA: TGCGCCAGCAGCCAAGTCTCCAGGACGGGGCAGTACTTC. Amino acid sequence: CASSQVSRTGQYF.

The gene calls are TRBV7-2 and TRBJ2-1; unclear D gene. Germline assignment: CDR1 SGHTA and CDR2 FQGNSA. V was shortened by 1 base and J by 2 bases, with 12 bases between the two germline ends. The CDR3 covers 16 residues. This CDR3 reads CASSLEQPTTYNEQFF. The DNA for the CDR3 is TGTGCCAGCAGCTTAGAACAGCCAACCACCTACAATGAGCAGTTCTTC. The variable domain in full, with the rest retrieved from reference TRBV7-2 and TRBJ2-1, is GAGVSQSPSNKVTEKGKDVELRCDPISGHTALYWYRQSLGQGLEFLIYFQGNSAPDKSGLPSDRFSAERTGGSVSTLTIQRTQQEDSAVYLCASSLEQPTTYNEQFFGPGTRLTVL.

The J gene is TRBJ1-6, the V gene TRBV7-9, with D perhaps matching TRBD1 (6 bases). With 5 bases removed from V and 8 bases from J, the gap between germline ends came to 13 bases. The CDR3 loop spans 14 amino acids. Germline CDR1 and CDR2: SEHNR and FQNEAQ (reference sequence). The CDR3, as DNA: TGTGCCAGCAGCCCCCGGGACAATCATTCACCCCTCCACTTT. It encodes CASSPRDNHSPLHF.

The CDR3: CASSRQGTNEKLFF. The CDR3 nucleotides read TGTGCCAGCAGTCGACAGGGAACTAATGAAAAACTGTTTTTT. The gene calls are TRBV2 and TRBJ1-4, with 7 bases lining up with TRBD1. Germline V gene data show CDR1 as SNHLY and CDR2 as FYNNEI. The CDR3 runs 14 residues. The V and J ends lost 5 bases and 1 base, in that order; junction bases with no gene match: 1.

The V call is TRBV2, the J call TRBJ1-3; D perhaps matches TRBD1 (5 bases). This CDR3 comprises 16 residues. The V and J ends lost 7 bases and 0 bases respectively, with 16 bases between them. Germline V gene lookup returns CDR1 SNHLY and CDR2 FYNNEI. The CDR3 DNA reads TGTGCCAGCACAGGGAGACGGCTAAGCTCTGGAAACACCATATATTTT. Translating gives CASTGRRLSSGNTIYF.

The chain combines TRBV6-1 with TRBJ1-1; 7 bases are shared with TRBD1. CDR3 length: 14 residues. Germline values: CDR1 MNHNS, CDR2 SASEGT. V dropped 3 bases and J dropped 4; count of bases not matched to a gene: 5. CDR3: CASSDRGKGTEAFF. CDR3 in DNA: TGTGCCAGCAGTGACAGGGGGAAGGGCACTGAAGCTTTCTTT.

The rearrangement joins TRBV3-1 (or the pseudogene TRBV3-2) to TRBJ2-7; the D is unclear. CDR3 size: 14 residues. Trimming pared 1 base from V and 6 bases from J, leaving 13 bases between. Germline V gives CDR1 LGHDT, CDR2 YNNKEL (reference sequence). The CDR3 here is CASSQAPRTGEQYF. DNA for the CDR3: TGTGCCAGCAGCCAAGCACCACGTACGGGCGAGCAGTACTTC.

CDR3 bases: TGTGCCAGCTCACCCATGGGGGTGACTCTAAGTCGCGAGCAGTACTTC. This sequence encodes CASSPMGVTLSREQYF. V gene TRBV18 combines with J gene TRBJ2-7; D possibly uses TRBD1 or TRBD2 (5 bases each). The CDR3 loop spans 16 amino acids. Germline V gene sequence: CDR1 KGHSH, CDR2 LQKENI. The V gene lost 3 bases and the J gene lost 6 bases, with 21 bases spanning the gap.

The rearrangement joins TRBV7-6 to TRBJ2-7, with 8 bases lining up with TRBD1. CDR1 SGHVS and CDR2 FNYEAQ come from the germline V gene. The CDR3 covers 18 residues. With 2 bases clipped from V and 4 bases from J, the junction kept 16 bases outside the gene matches. The CDR3 region is CASSLSPNSGGGWYEQYF. CDR3 coding DNA: TGTGCCAGCAGCTTATCTCCGAACTCAGGGGGCGGGTGGTACGAGCAGTACTTC.

V and J are TRBV7-6 and TRBJ2-1; 9 bases are a match to TRBD1. The CDR3 covers 16 residues. The germline gives CDR1 SGHVS, CDR2 FNYEAQ. J lost 7 bases, V lost 4 bases, and 11 bases had no gene match. This CDR3 reads CASSSPLRDRANEQFF. Here the CDR3 DNA reads TGTGCCAGCAGCTCTCCCCTCCGGGACAGGGCTAATGAGCAGTTCTTC.

This sequence joins TRBV5-4 and TRBJ2-3; no reliable D call. Germline V CDR1 and CDR2: SGHNT, YYREEE (reference sequence). The CDR3 consists of 16 residues. With 4 bases removed from V and 5 bases from J, the gap between germline ends came to 20 bases. The CDR3 DNA reads TGTGCCAGCAGCGACGACCGAGGCGGCCGGTTAGATACGCAGTATTTT. It translates to CASSDDRGGRLDTQYF.

The chain is built from TRBV7-8 and TRBJ1-5; D is possibly TRBD1 (5 bases). The CDR3 contains 16 residues. Germline lookup yields CDR1 SGHVS and CDR2 FQNEAQ. The V gene lost 1 base and the J gene lost 0 bases, with 10 bases spanning the gap. The CDR3 sequence: CASSLDFTGSNQPQHF. CDR3 sequence (DNA): TGTGCCAGCAGCTTAGATTTCACAGGTAGCAATCAGCCCCAGCATTTT.

This rearrangement joins TRBV2 to TRBJ1-2; the D gene is possibly TRBD1 (5 bases). The germline gives CDR1 SNHLY, CDR2 FYNNEI. The CDR3 has 14 residues. V was cut by 3 bases and J by 2 bases, with 10 bases left in between. Here the CDR3 DNA reads TGTGCCAGCAGTGACTCGCAGGGCAACTATGGCTACACCTTC. It specifies CASSDSQGNYGYTF.

This rearrangement joins TRBV14 to TRBJ1-1; D unclear. This CDR3 has 15 residues. CDR1 and CDR2 from the germline V gene are SGHDN and FVKESK. V lost 1 base and J 1 base, leaving 10 bases between the germline ends. The CDR3 DNA is TGTGCCAGCAGCCAAGCTCGGGGTACGAACACTGAAGCTTTCTTT. Protein sequence: CASSQARGTNTEAFF.

The V gene is TRBV27, the J gene TRBJ1-6; TRBD1 is a possible D gene (5 bases). This CDR3 is 15 amino acids long. From germline, CDR1 is MNHEY and CDR2 SMNVEV (reference sequence). V lost 8 bases and J 14 bases, leaving 25 bases between the germline ends. DNA for the CDR3: TGTGCCAGCCATTCGGCGGGGCCCCTCGGGGTGGCCCTCCACTTT. It translates to CASHSAGPLGVALHF.

V usage is TRBV18 and J usage is TRBJ1-5, with a tentative D call TRBD1 (5 bases). Between the trimmed V and J ends, which lost 3 bases and 7 bases, there was a span of 13 bases. CDR1 KGHSH and CDR2 LQKENI come from the germline V gene. The CDR3 is made up of 14 amino acids. CDR3 region: CASSPQGLDQPQHF. Written as DNA, the CDR3 is TGTGCCAGCTCACCTCAGGGATTGGACCAGCCCCAGCATTTT.

CDR3 bases: TGTGCCAGCAGTTTACTTGGACTTAGCGGAGTTGGCGAGCAGTACTTC. It specifies CASSLLGLSGVGEQYF. The chain recombines TRBV27 with TRBJ2-7; tentative D call: TRBD2 (6 bases). Germline V gives CDR1 MNHEY, CDR2 SMNVEV (reference sequence). The CDR3 contains 16 residues. Trimming stripped 2 bases from V and 6 bases from J, with 20 bases between.